The 13 T cell receptor beta chains given below trace back to one sample, sequenced in a study of cytomegalovirus exposure and HLA in healthy donors. PCR involved 60 Vbeta and 13 Jbeta primers. TCRdb's copy holds only in-frame clones and misses some; the assay was immunoSEQ multiplex PCR. The sample includes 120,000 or so clones, 75% to 85% of them seen just once. The sequenced material came from PBMCs. Receptors were obtained from a woman aged 45-65 years in good health and CMV-seropositive.

The V gene is TRBV4-1, the J gene TRBJ2-1; TRBD2 aligns across 7 bases. Trimming removed 0 bases from V and 8 bases from J; junction bases left unmatched: 10. The germline V gene encodes CDR1 MGHRA and CDR2 YSYEKL. The CDR3 is 16 amino acids. Written as DNA, the CDR3 is TGCGCCAGCAGCCAAGAAGGAGGGAGGGCCTGGGATGAGCAGTTCTTC. Residues: CASSQEGGRAWDEQFF.

This clone was seen a few times. The chain couples TRBV27 to TRBJ2-7; D gene unclear. CDR1 and CDR2 from the germline V gene are MNHEY and SMNVEV (reference sequence). This CDR3 has 11 amino acids. V lost 8 bases and J 2 bases, leaving 7 bases between the germline ends. CDR3 amino acids: CASPETYEQYF. CDR3 DNA sequence: TGTGCCAGCCCAGAAACCTACGAGCAGTACTTC.

CDR3 amino acids: CAWIVVSGETQYF. The CDR3 nucleotides are TGTGCCTGGATTGTCGTCAGCGGAGAGACCCAGTACTTC. The chain joins TRBV30 to TRBJ2-5; TRBD2 might be the D (5 bases). Trimming removed 4 bases from V and 4 bases from J, with 13 bases in between. This CDR3 region has 13 residues. Germline V CDR1 and CDR2: GTSNPN, SVGIG (reference sequence).

This clone has only a few counts. Other DNA sequences in the same sample also yield this CDR3. J is TRBJ2-6 and V is TRBV6-1, with TRBD2 matching 7 bases. V lost 4 bases to trimming and J lost 0 bases; unmatched junction nucleotides: 0. This CDR3 has 15 residues. Germline V gene data show CDR1 as MNHNS and CDR2 as SASEGT. CDR3 sequence: CASSGGGSGANVLTF. The CDR3 DNA reads TGTGCCAGCAGTGGGGGGGGCTCTGGGGCCAACGTCCTGACTTTC.

The rearrangement links TRBV19 to TRBJ2-1; 8 nucleotides agree with TRBD1. CDR1 is LNHDA, CDR2 SQIVND, per germline (reference sequence). J lost 7 bases, V lost 3 bases, and 5 bases had no gene match. The length of the CDR3 is 14 residues. As DNA, the CDR3 is TGTGCCAGTAGTATCCAGGGGGCCAGGAATGAGCAGTTCTTC. As protein: CASSIQGARNEQFF.

The V call is TRBV20-1, the J call TRBJ2-7, with TRBD2 matching over 7 bases. Germline values: CDR1 DFQATT, CDR2 SNEGSKA (reference sequence). V lost 7 bases, J lost 4 bases, and 4 bases stayed unmatched. CDR3 length: 11 amino acids. The CDR3 loop reads CSVRREYEQYF. The CDR3 coding sequence is TGCAGTGTCCGGCGGGAGTACGAGCAGTACTTC.

The chain links TRBV5-4 to TRBJ2-7, with D possibly matching TRBD2 (7 bases). In germline, CDR1 is SGHNT, CDR2 YYREEE (reference sequence). CDR3 length equals 16 residues. Trimming removed 3 bases from V and 7 bases from J, with 23 bases in between. Here the CDR3 reads CASSSSKGGAGKEQYF. As DNA, the CDR3 is TGTGCCAGCAGCTCGAGTAAGGGGGGGGCCGGGAAGGAGCAGTACTTC. Based on the CDR3 plus reference TRBV5-4 and TRBJ2-7, the full variable domain is ETGVTQSPTHLIKTRGQQVTLRCSSQSGHNTVSWYQQALGQGPQFIFQYYREEENGRGNFPPRFSGLQFPNYSSELNVNALELDDSALYLCASSSSKGGAGKEQYFGPGTRLTVT.

The rearrangement links TRBV4-3 to TRBJ2-1; 10 bases map to TRBD1. The CDR3 is made up of 17 amino acids. Germline CDR1 LGHNA, CDR2 YSLEER. The junction had 12 bases not matched to a gene; V was cut back by 4 bases and J by 6 bases. The CDR3 protein is CASSRIYRDRGSNEQFF. The CDR3 bases are TGCGCCAGCAGCCGAATATACCGGGACAGGGGTTCCAATGAGCAGTTCTTC.

The chain couples TRBV5-1 to TRBJ2-7; 7 bases are a match to TRBD2. The CDR3 spans 15 residues. V was pared by 0 bases and J by 4 bases, with 7 bases of the junction left unmatched. Germline values: CDR1 SGHRS, CDR2 YFSETQ. The CDR3, as DNA: TGCGCCAGCAGCTTGGGGGTGGGGGGGACGTACGAGCAGTACTTC. Protein product: CASSLGVGGTYEQYF.

The genes are TRBV7-8 and TRBJ1-1, with D maybe TRBD1 (6 bases). Trimming stripped 5 bases from V and 0 bases from J, with 13 bases between. The length of the CDR3 is 15 residues. CDR1 is SGHVS, CDR2 FQNEAQ, per germline. The CDR3 DNA reads TGTGCCAGCAGCCCCCCCGGACAGCTGAACACTGAAGCTTTCTTT. Protein sequence: CASSPPGQLNTEAFF.

The chain couples TRBV6-5 to TRBJ2-5; D might be TRBD1 (6 bases). Trimming removed 4 bases from V and 5 bases from J, with 11 bases in between. There are 13 residues in the CDR3. Germline V gives CDR1 MNHEY, CDR2 SVGAGI. The CDR3 DNA sequence: TGTGCCAGCAGTTCTGGGGGCTTTGAGACCCAGTACTTC. Protein product: CASSSGGFETQYF.

The gene calls are TRBV2 and TRBJ1-2; D is perhaps TRBD1 (6 bases). Per germline, CDR1 SNHLY and CDR2 FYNNEI. Trimming cost V 6 bases and J 4 bases, with 12 bases left between them. The CDR3 is 13 amino acids. CDR3 amino acids: CASRQDSFYGYTF. CDR3 sequence (DNA): TGTGCCAGCAGGCAGGACAGCTTCTATGGCTACACCTTC.

This chain connects TRBV19 to TRBJ2-3; 7 positions match TRBD2. The length of the CDR3 is 13 residues. After removal of 5 bases from V and 14 bases from J, the junction contained 13 bases not matched to a gene. Germline CDR1 reads LNHDA; CDR2 reads SQIVND (reference sequence). CDR3 sequence (DNA): TGTGCCAGTAGTCCGCCCCCCGCGGGGGATCTGTATTTT. This translates into CASSPPPAGDLYF. The whole variable domain, filled in from reference TRBV19 and TRBJ2-3, reads DGGITQSPKYLFRKEGQNVTLSCEQNLNHDAMYWYRQDPGQGLRLIYYSQIVNDFQKGDIAEGYSVSREKKESFPLTVTSAQKNPTAFYLCASSPPPAGDLYFGPGTRLTVL.